This T cell receptor beta chain was identified in a study of monozygotic twins with cystic fibrosis. Here immunoSEQ multiplex PCR was the method, and the copy in TCRdb shows in-frame clones only, minus some. The sample shows about 35,000 clones, roughly 66% of them seen only once. Germline loops: CDR1 SNHLY, CDR2 FYNNEI. There are 16 residues in the CDR3. Unmatched junction bases numbered 10, after V lost 6 bases and J lost 4 bases. The rearrangement links TRBV2 to TRBJ1-3; TRBD1 matches 9 bases. The source is a girl aged 10-17 years with cystic fibrosis. Source material: blood. DNA of the CDR3: TGTGCCAGCAGCAGAGGGACAGGGACATCCGGAAACACCATATATTTT. It encodes CASSRGTGTSGNTIYF.